This record covers a single T cell receptor beta chain. These data belong to a study of pediatric ulcerative colitis. Here immunoSEQ multiplex PCR was the method, and the copy in TCRdb shows in-frame clones only, minus some. The data show about 35,000 clones, roughly three quarters seen once. Per germline, CDR1 MRHNA and CDR2 SNTAGT. The ends were cut back, 2 bases at V and 2 bases at J, with 8 bases in the middle. CDR3 size: 14 residues. One to two pinch biopsies were taken from the rectum during colonoscopy. The specimen sequenced was gut tissue. The source of this sequence is a boy between 5 and 17 years old with mild ulcerative colitis. The chain employs TRBV6-4 and TRBJ2-3, with a possible D match to TRBD2 (7 bases). The CDR3 DNA reads as TGTGCCAGCAGTGACGGGGGGGCCACAGATACGCAGTATTTT. It encodes CASSDGGATDTQYF.